This T cell receptor (beta chain) originates from a study of CD4 and CD8 cells across lung adenocarcinoma regions. TCRdb reanalysed the PCR reads using MiXCR and keeps one entry per CDR3 protein. The data show 20,000 to 30,000 distinct CDR3 sequences, with roughly half seen just once and around 50% held by the top ten. This CDR3 contains 16 residues. CDR1 and CDR2 (germline): DFQATT, SNEGSKA (reference sequence). The germline V and J ends were trimmed by 2 bases and 4 bases, with 18 bases remaining between them. The V call is TRBV20-1, the J call TRBJ2-1; tentatively, D is TRBD2 (6 bases). This clonotype was obtained from a male donor with lung adenocarcinoma. The CD4 and CD8 labels of this study may be unreliable. The sequenced sample was CD8+ T cells from the center of a lung tumor. CDR3 sequence reads: CSARPMTRRSYNEQFF. In DNA, the CDR3 is TGCAGTGCTAGACCGATGACTAGGAGATCTTACAATGAGCAGTTCTTC.